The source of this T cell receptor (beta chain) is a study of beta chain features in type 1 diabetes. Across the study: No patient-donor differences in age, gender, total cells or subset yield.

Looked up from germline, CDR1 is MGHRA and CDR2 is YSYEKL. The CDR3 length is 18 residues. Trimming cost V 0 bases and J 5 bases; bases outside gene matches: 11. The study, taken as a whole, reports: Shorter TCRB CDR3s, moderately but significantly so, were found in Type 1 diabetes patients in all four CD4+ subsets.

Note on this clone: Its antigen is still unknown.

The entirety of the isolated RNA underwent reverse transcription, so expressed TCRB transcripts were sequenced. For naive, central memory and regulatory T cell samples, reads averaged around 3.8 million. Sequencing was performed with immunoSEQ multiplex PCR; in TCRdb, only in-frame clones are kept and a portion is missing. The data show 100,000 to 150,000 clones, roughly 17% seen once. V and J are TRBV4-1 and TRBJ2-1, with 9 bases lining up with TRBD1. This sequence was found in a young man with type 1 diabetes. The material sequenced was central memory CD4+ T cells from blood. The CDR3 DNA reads TGCGCCAGCAGCCAAGAAATCCCACAGGGGGCGGGAAACAATGAGCAGTTCTTC. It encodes CASSQEIPQGAGNNEQFF.